This T cell receptor beta chain was recovered during a study of cytomegalovirus exposure and HLA in healthy donors. Study findings and constraints: It emerged from a later analysis that several of the most significant clusters appeared to be linked to common viral pathogens. Rarity marked most TCR sequences, yet some public TCRs occurred in many donors. Presence/absence analyses assumed roughly uniform sequencing depth across donors, which may not hold.

PCR was performed using 60 Vbeta and 13 Jbeta primers. The assay was immunoSEQ multiplex PCR, and TCRdb's table has in-frame clones only and misses some. The table has around 100,000 clones, about 77% seen once. Germline V gene sequence: CDR1 SGHTS, CDR2 YDEGEE. The CDR3 loop spans 14 amino acids. Germline trimming cut 2 bases from V and 5 bases from J; bases unmatched to any gene: 4. Worth noting for this clone: Its specificity is unknown.

Sequenced: PBMCs. The J gene is TRBJ2-1, the V gene TRBV5-8, with 7 nucleotides matching TRBD2. The origin of this receptor is a woman in her 30s in good health and CMV-seropositive. The CDR3 bases are TGTGCCAGCAGCTTTGGGCGGGAGAACAATGAGCAGTTCTTC. As protein: CASSFGRENNEQFF.